These T cell receptor beta chains were read from a single sample in a study of T cell repertoires in cytomegalovirus infection. MiXCR, run by TCRdb on the reads, gives a single entry per CDR3 protein. Of fewer than 550,000 distinct CDR3 sequences detected, roughly 12% appear once; the ten largest clones hold roughly a tenth. Sequencing was performed on PBMCs. These receptors all come from a human donor in good health (CMV status not recorded). Some clones in this sample may be carry-over from other donors' samples. Each CDR3 is given with its conserved first and last residue. Fields, in order: clone size, V gene, J gene, D gene, CDR3 protein, CDR3 DNA. A D gene is named only where the DNA matches it firmly. Clone size is shown for a subset of rows, as once, few, many or a class of expanded clone.

clone size: -; V gene: TRBV6-5; J gene: TRBJ2-1; D gene: -; CDR3 protein: CPSSSNLPYNEQFF; CDR3 DNA: TGTCCCAGCAGCTCCAACTTGCCGTACAATGAGCAGTTCTTC
clone size: many; V gene: TRBV7-9; J gene: TRBJ2-1; D gene: -; CDR3 protein: CASSLVAGASYNEQFF; CDR3 DNA: TGTGCCAGCAGCTTAGTGGCGGGGGCCTCATACAATGAGCAGTTCTTC
clone size: many; V gene: TRBV7-2; J gene: TRBJ1-5; D gene: TRBD1; CDR3 protein: CASSEGTGSNQPQHF; CDR3 DNA: TGTGCCAGCAGCGAAGGGACAGGGAGCAATCAGCCCCAGCATTTT
clone size: few; V gene: TRBV20-1; J gene: TRBJ1-6; D gene: TRBD1; CDR3 protein: CSARAEPTGSPLHF; CDR3 DNA: TGCAGTGCTAGAGCTGAGCCGACAGGGTCTCCCCTCCACTTT
clone size: many; V gene: TRBV24-1; J gene: TRBJ2-1; D gene: -; CDR3 protein: CATSDLQTSLYNEQFF; CDR3 DNA: TGTGCCACCAGTGATTTGCAGACTTCCCTCTACAATGAGCAGTTCTTC
clone size: many; V gene: TRBV5-6; J gene: TRBJ2-7; D gene: -; CDR3 protein: CASSLAVPYEQYF; CDR3 DNA: TGTGCCAGCAGCTTGGCGGTACCCTACGAGCAGTACTTC
clone size: many; V gene: TRBV7-8; J gene: TRBJ2-7; D gene: TRBD2; CDR3 protein: CASSLRLRSGISYEQYF; CDR3 DNA: TGTGCCAGCAGCTTACGCTTACGAAGCGGGATCTCCTACGAGCAGTACTTC
clone size: few; V gene: TRBV30; J gene: TRBJ2-4; D gene: -; CDR3 protein: CAWRAKTGKNIQYF; CDR3 DNA: TGTGCCTGGAGAGCTAAGACAGGAAAAAACATTCAGTACTTC
clone size: many; V gene: TRBV6-4; J gene: TRBJ2-2; D gene: -; CDR3 protein: CASSEMGTGELFF; CDR3 DNA: TGTGCCAGCAGTGAAATGGGAACCGGGGAGCTGTTTTTT
clone size: -; V gene: TRBV6-6; J gene: TRBJ2-2; D gene: -; CDR3 protein: CASRGQENTGELFF; CDR3 DNA: TGTGCCAGCAGGGGCCAGGAGAACACCGGGGAGCTGTTTTTT
clone size: many; V gene: TRBV6-2/TRBV6-3; J gene: TRBJ2-3; D gene: TRBD1; CDR3 protein: CASRVTGSDTQYF; CDR3 DNA: TGTGCCAGCAGAGTGACAGGGTCAGATACGCAGTATTTT
clone size: few; V gene: TRBV5-4; J gene: TRBJ2-7; D gene: -; CDR3 protein: CASSLYGRPSYEQYF; CDR3 DNA: TGTGCCAGCAGCTTGTATGGGCGACCCTCCTACGAGCAGTACTTC
clone size: many; V gene: TRBV5-6; J gene: TRBJ2-2; D gene: -; CDR3 protein: CASSSDSLRSGYTGELFF; CDR3 DNA: TGTGCCAGCAGCTCGGATAGTCTGAGGAGCGGTTACACCGGGGAGCTGTTTTTT
clone size: few; V gene: TRBV14; J gene: TRBJ1-1; D gene: -; CDR3 protein: CASSQGRGRSTEAFF; CDR3 DNA: TGTGCCAGCAGCCAAGGCCGGGGAAGAAGCACTGAAGCTTTCTTT
clone size: many; V gene: TRBV9; J gene: TRBJ1-2; D gene: -; CDR3 protein: CASSVGGGTPYGYTF; CDR3 DNA: TGTGCCAGCAGCGTAGGCGGAGGCACACCCTATGGCTACACCTTC
clone size: few; V gene: TRBV2; J gene: TRBJ2-2; D gene: -; CDR3 protein: CAHRGENTGELFF; CDR3 DNA: TGTGCCCATAGGGGGGAGAACACCGGGGAGCTGTTTTTT
clone size: few; V gene: TRBV20-1; J gene: TRBJ2-3; D gene: TRBD1; CDR3 protein: CSAPGQATDTQYF; CDR3 DNA: TGCAGTGCCCCAGGACAGGCCACAGATACGCAGTATTTT
clone size: many; V gene: TRBV11-2; J gene: TRBJ1-2; D gene: TRBD1; CDR3 protein: CASSPRDSHYGYTF; CDR3 DNA: TGTGCCAGCAGCCCCAGGGACAGTCACTATGGCTACACCTTC
clone size: -; V gene: TRBV20-1; J gene: TRBJ2-7; D gene: -; CDR3 protein: CSARDTSEPPYEHYF; CDR3 DNA: TGCAGTGCTAGAGATACCTCGGAACCCCCATACGAGCATTACTTC
clone size: -; V gene: TRBV18; J gene: TRBJ1-6; D gene: -; CDR3 protein: CASSLGLRDNSPLHF; CDR3 DNA: TGTGCCAGCTCACTAGGACTGAGAGATAATTCACCCCTCCACTTT
clone size: many; V gene: TRBV12-3/TRBV12-4; J gene: TRBJ1-2; D gene: TRBD1; CDR3 protein: CATPDRVYGYTF; CDR3 DNA: TGTGCCACTCCGGACAGGGTATATGGCTACACCTTC
clone size: many; V gene: TRBV20-1; J gene: TRBJ1-2; D gene: TRBD1; CDR3 protein: CSAYTGGTNYGYTF; CDR3 DNA: TGCAGTGCTTATACAGGGGGTACTAACTATGGCTACACCTTC
clone size: few; V gene: TRBV29-1; J gene: TRBJ2-1; D gene: -; CDR3 protein: CSVEDQWVKGQGEQFF; CDR3 DNA: TGCAGCGTTGAAGATCAGTGGGTAAAGGGTCAAGGTGAGCAGTTCTTC
clone size: many; V gene: TRBV7-9; J gene: TRBJ2-5; D gene: TRBD2; CDR3 protein: CASSLLAGYQETQYF; CDR3 DNA: TGTGCCAGCAGCTTGCTAGCGGGCTACCAAGAGACCCAGTACTTC
clone size: many; V gene: TRBV10-3; J gene: TRBJ2-1; D gene: -; CDR3 protein: CATTIGQRGNEQFF; CDR3 DNA: TGTGCCACCACCATTGGGCAGCGCGGCAATGAGCAGTTCTTC